A selection of T cell receptor beta chains follows, all from one sample in a study of beta chain features in type 1 diabetes. TCRdb keeps only in-frame clones here, not all; method: immunoSEQ multiplex PCR. The data hold about 240,000 clones, with around 14% observed a single time. Sequencing input: naive CD4+ T cells from blood. Source of these receptors: a man under 40 with type 1 diabetes. The CDR3 runs from the conserved cysteine through the conserved F or W. D genes are given only for firm matches. Rows give clone size only sometimes, using once, few, many, or a class for an expanded clone.

NA	few	TRBV21-1	TRBJ2-1	TGTGCCAGCAGCAAAGAGCGGGAGGGCTCCTACAATGAGCAGTTCTTC	CASSKEREGSYNEQFF
TRBD1	NA	TRBV6-6	TRBJ2-7	TGTGCCAGCAGGAGGACAGGGGGGGAAAAGTACTTC	CASRRTGGEKYF
NA	few	TRBV19	TRBJ1-4	TGTGCCAGTAGTATAGCCCGGCAGGGAAACGAAAAACTGTTTTTT	CASSIARQGNEKLFF
NA	once	TRBV5-1	TRBJ2-1	TGCGCCAGCAGCTTGACCGTTGGGGGGGGCCTCTACAATGAGCAGTTCTTC	CASSLTVGGGLYNEQFF
NA	few	TRBV5-8	TRBJ1-6	TGTGCCAGCAGCTTCCAGGGCAATTCACCCCTCCACTTT	CASSFQGNSPLHF
TRBD1	few	TRBV18	TRBJ1-6	TGTGCCAGCTCGAGACAGGGGACCAATTCACCCCTCCACTTT	CASSRQGTNSPLHF
TRBD2	NA	TRBV2	TRBJ2-3	TGTGCCAGCAGTGGGTTGGCTAGCGGGGGCCCCGACACAGATACGCAGTATTTT	CASSGLASGGPDTDTQYF
TRBD1	NA	TRBV11-2	TRBJ1-2	TGTGCCAGCAGCTTACCGACAGGGGTTTGGGACTATGGCTACACCTTC	CASSLPTGVWDYGYTF
NA	NA	TRBV5-1	TRBJ2-1	TGCGCCAGCAGCCTAAGCTCCTACAATGAGCAGTTCTTC	CASSLSSYNEQFF
NA	NA	TRBV19	TRBJ2-7	TGTGCCAGTAGTGACACCCGGACTCGGTACTTC	CASSDTRTRYF
TRBD1	few	TRBV10-3	TRBJ2-7	TGTGCCATCAGCGGGACAGGGGGCGCATACGAGCAGTACTTC	CAISGTGGAYEQYF
NA	few	TRBV5-1	TRBJ1-5	TGCGCCAGCAGCTTCGGGGGGAACAATCAGCCCCAGCATTTT	CASSFGGNNQPQHF
TRBD1	few	TRBV4-1	TRBJ2-4	TGCGCCAGCAGCCAAGAAGGCGGGCCCAGACAGGGAAACATTCAGTACTTC	CASSQEGGPRQGNIQYF
TRBD1	NA	TRBV29-1	TRBJ1-2	TGCAGCGTTACCACAGGGGGCGACTATGGCTACACCTTC	CSVTTGGDYGYTF
TRBD1	few	TRBV7-9	TRBJ1-6	TGTGCCAGCAGCTTGAGGCAGGGGGCATCACCCCTCCACTTT	CASSLRQGASPLHF
TRBD2	NA	TRBV25-1	TRBJ2-7	TGTGCCAGCAGTCCACCCGGACTAGCGGACGTCTCCTACGAGCAGTACTTC	CASSPPGLADVSYEQYF
TRBD1	NA	TRBV2	TRBJ1-6	TGTGCCAGCATCGGGACAGGGACATCCTATAATTCACCCCTCCACTTT	CASIGTGTSYNSPLHF
NA	NA	TRBV18	TRBJ1-1	TGTGCCAGCTCACCCGGACAGATGATGAACACTGAAGCTTTCTTT	CASSPGQMMNTEAFF
TRBD2	NA	TRBV5-4	TRBJ2-5	TGTGCCAGCAGCTCTGGGACTAGCGGGGCTGGAGAGACCCAGTACTTC	CASSSGTSGAGETQYF
TRBD2	NA	TRBV7-2	TRBJ2-1	TGTGCCAGCAGCTTAGCGGTGGCAGCGGGAGTCAATGAGCAGTTCTTC	CASSLAVAAGVNEQFF
NA	few	TRBV19	TRBJ1-2	TGTGCCAGTAGTGCCAGGGGAACGAGCTATGGCTACACCTTC	CASSARGTSYGYTF
TRBD1	few	TRBV6-5	TRBJ1-5	TGTGCCAGCAGAAATACAGGGGTCAATCAGCCCCAGCATTTT	CASRNTGVNQPQHF
NA	NA	TRBV25-1	TRBJ2-5	TGTGCCAGCAGTGAAATAGGGGATCGGAAGACCCAGTACTTC	CASSEIGDRKTQYF
NA	NA	TRBV28	TRBJ2-1	TGTGCCAGCAGTTCTCCGCACAGCTCCTACAATGAGCAGTTCTTC	CASSSPHSSYNEQFF